This section outlines one T cell receptor beta chain sequence together with its context. Its antigen is currently unknown. Repertoires were generated with immunoSEQ multiplex PCR, while TCRdb's copy carries only in-frame clones and drops some. The profile shows 1,400,000 or so clones, 98% to 99% of them singletons. Germline V gene sequence: CDR1 LNHDA, CDR2 SQIVND (reference sequence). The CDR3 is 15 amino acids. The trim removed 1 base at V and 4 bases at J, leaving 7 bases unmatched. This sample is part of a study of shared clonotypes between healthy human individuals. Study-level results: Represented genetic and exposure-history diversity was restricted by having few donors.

The V gene is TRBV19, the J gene TRBJ2-7; 7 positions agree with TRBD2. The TCR sequence derives from a man aged 30 to 45 in good health. Sequenced: naive CD4+ T cells sorted from blood. Documented subset: CD45RA+ positively selected. DNA for the CDR3: TGTGCCAGTAGTATAGTGGGAAGCGGGGAATACGAGCAGTACTTC. Amino acid sequence: CASSIVGSGEYEQYF.